These 9 T cell receptor beta chains were sequenced from one sample in a study of OX40 agonist ivuxolimab in advanced cancers. Repertoires were generated with immunoSEQ multiplex PCR, while TCRdb's copy carries only in-frame clones and drops some. Of tens of thousands of clones in the sample, about 85% were seen once. The input for sequencing was CD4+ or CD8+ T cells sorted from blood, taken in a trial of the OX40 agonist ivuxolimab. The receptors derive from an adult with an advanced solid tumor such as melanoma, head and neck, liver or kidney cancer.

V is TRBV18 and J is TRBJ2-1, with D hard to call. The CDR3 is made up of 14 amino acids. Trimming shortened V by 4 bases and J by 3 bases, and 10 bases separated the two germline ends. Germline assignment: CDR1 KGHSH and CDR2 LQKENI. CDR3 amino acids: CASSRYANYNEQFF. For the CDR3, the DNA is TGTGCCAGCTCACGATATGCAAACTACAATGAGCAGTTCTTC.

The rearrangement uses TRBV5-4 and TRBJ2-5, with 7 nucleotides matching TRBD2. J gave up 3 bases and V 3 bases, and 8 bases lay outside the gene matches. CDR3 length: 15 amino acids. The germline V gene encodes CDR1 SGHNT and CDR2 YYREEE (reference sequence). The CDR3 DNA follows: TGTGCCAGCAGCTCGGGGAGGGGAGTAAAAGAGACCCAGTACTTC. Amino acid sequence: CASSSGRGVKETQYF.

V is TRBV19 and J is TRBJ1-6; tentatively, D is TRBD1 (5 bases). The CDR3 covers 15 residues. Trimming removed 2 bases at V and 9 bases at J, with 14 bases between. Germline V lookup: CDR1 LNHDA, CDR2 SQIVND (reference sequence). The CDR3 DNA sequence: TGTGCCAGTAGTATACGAAGAAGGGGTGGTTCACCCCTCCACTTT. The encoded protein is CASSIRRRGGSPLHF. Full variable domain (rest looked up from reference TRBV19 and TRBJ1-6): DGGITQSPKYLFRKEGQNVTLSCEQNLNHDAMYWYRQDPGQGLRLIYYSQIVNDFQKGDIAEGYSVSREKKESFPLTVTSAQKNPTAFYLCASSIRRRGGSPLHFGNGTRLTVT.

The chain couples TRBV7-2 to TRBJ1-2; D remains unclear. The CDR3 has 10 residues. V lost 8 bases and J 3 bases, leaving 4 bases between the germline ends. Germline values: CDR1 SGHTA, CDR2 FQGNSA. For the CDR3, the DNA is TGTGCCAGCCTTGACTATGGCTACACCTTC. Protein: CASLDYGYTF.

The chain is built from TRBV4-1 and TRBJ1-4; TRBD1 might be the D (6 bases). Germline lookup yields CDR1 MGHRA and CDR2 YSYEKL. V lost 3 bases to trimming and J lost 5 bases, with 13 bases between them. The CDR3 loop spans 15 amino acids. CDR3 bases: TGCGCCAGCAGCCAGGGGGGCAGAGAGAATGAAAAACTGTTTTTT. This translates into CASSQGGRENEKLFF.

This chain joins TRBV19 and TRBJ2-7; 7 positions agree with TRBD2. The CDR3 covers 14 residues. Germline V gene data show CDR1 as LNHDA and CDR2 as SQIVND (reference sequence). The ends lost 4 bases at V and 0 bases at J; junction bases unmatched: 3. The DNA for the CDR3 is TGTGCCAGTAGTAGGGGGGGGAGCTCCTACGAGCAGTACTTC. Translating it yields CASSRGGSSYEQYF.

This chain uses TRBV23-1 with TRBJ2-7; D possibly matches TRBD1 or TRBD2 (6 bases each). TRBV23-1 belongs to the ORF category, with a function that is uncertain. This CDR3 contains 17 residues. Trimming removed 3 bases at V and 4 bases at J, with 22 bases between. CDR3 residues: CASSHKNCHRAGYEQYF. As DNA, the CDR3 is TGCGCCAGCAGTCACAAAAACTGTCACAGGGCGGGATACGAGCAGTACTTC.

V is TRBV10-2 and J is TRBJ2-3, with D possibly being TRBD2 (7 bases). The germline CDR1 and CDR2 sequences are WSHSY and SAAADI. V was pared by 4 bases and J by 0 bases, with 17 bases between. This CDR3 region has 17 residues. Here the CDR3 reads CASSGVEGGRSTDTQYF. The CDR3 nucleotides read TGCGCCAGCAGTGGGGTCGAGGGGGGGCGAAGCACAGATACGCAGTATTTT.

This chain connects TRBV19 to TRBJ2-2; D unclear. The V gene's germline CDR1 is LNHDA and CDR2 SQIVND (reference sequence). The CDR3 is made up of 15 amino acids. Trimming took off 3 bases at V and 5 bases at J, with 13 bases between the two ends. DNA of the CDR3: TGTGCCAGTAGTATCGGTTCTGCGAGGACCGGGGAGCTGTTTTTT. It specifies CASSIGSARTGELFF.